This record looks at one T cell receptor beta chain sequence and its context. This sample is drawn from a study of monozygotic twins with inflammatory bowel disease. There are 15 residues in the CDR3. Germline-derived CDR1 and CDR2 are KGHSH and LQKENI. Investigators pulled total RNA out of whole blood and did not sort T cells. TCRdb re-called the 5' RACE reads and gives one entry per CDR3 protein, without DNA. This table lists 200,000 to 250,000 distinct CDR3 sequences. The TCR was taken from a human donor with ulcerative colitis or Crohn's disease, or a healthy co-twin of an affected twin (not recorded which). Sample: blood. The chain recombines TRBV18 with TRBJ2-2; TCRdb selects TRBD1, and the lack of DNA leaves this call unchecked. The CDR3 loop is CASSPATEITGELFF. The entire variable domain, with the rest obtained from reference TRBV18 and TRBJ2-2, is as follows: NAGVMQNPRHLVRRRGQEARLRCSPMKGHSHVYWYRQLPEEGLKFMVYLQKENIIDESGMPKERFSAEFPKEGPSILRIQQVVRGDSAAYFCASSPATEITGELFFGEGSRLTVL.